One and the same sample provided the 28 T cell receptor beta chains below, sequenced in a study of T cells in Graves' hyperthyroidism and ophthalmopathy. RNA transcripts yielded amplified TCR beta CDR3 regions. During a first-round RT-PCR of the TCR CDR3, the HTBI primer set was used. TCRdb re-analysed the multiplex PCR reads in MiXCR, keeping a single row per CDR3 protein. The sample lists 250,000 or so distinct CDR3 sequences; 13% to 15% were seen once. What was sequenced was blood. The source of these receptors is a woman in her forties or fifties with Graves' hyperthyroidism that later progressed to Graves' ophthalmopathy.

This clonotype was picked up many times. The chain carries TRBV5-5 and TRBJ2-3; D ambiguous. CDR1 is SGHKS and CDR2 is YYEKEE in the germline V gene (reference sequence). The CDR3 has 16 residues. Trimming shortened V by 1 base and J by 4 bases, and 16 bases separated the two germline ends. CDR3 sequence: CASSLLADRRADTQYF. For the CDR3, the DNA is TGTGCCAGCAGCTTGTTGGCGGATCGAAGGGCAGATACGCAGTATTTT.

The chain employs TRBV6-5 and TRBJ1-2; TRBD1 might be the D (6 bases). Germline V gene data show CDR1 as MNHEY and CDR2 as SVGAGI. CDR3 size: 17 residues. Deletions cut 0 bases from V and 8 bases from J, with 22 bases between. CDR3 nucleotide sequence: TGTGCCAGCAGTTACTCCGGGGGGAAGGGGGGACCTGGAGGCTACACCTTC. Translated: CASSYSGGKGGPGGYTF.

The chain has TRBV6-1 and TRBJ1-3; the D gene is possibly TRBD1 (5 bases). CDR3 length: 11 residues. Germline V CDR1 and CDR2: MNHNS, SASEGT. The V gene lost 4 bases and the J gene lost 8 bases, with 6 bases spanning the gap. CDR3 in DNA: TGTGCCAGCAGTGTGGGACACACCATATATTTT. Translated: CASSVGHTIYF.

This clonotype was seen ten or more times. The chain carries TRBV5-1 and TRBJ2-5; D is uncertain. The germline CDR1 and CDR2 sequences are SGHRS and YFSETQ. V lost 0 bases to trimming and J lost 4 bases, with 10 bases between them. This CDR3 has 14 residues. CDR3 residues: CASSLVASGETQYF. Here the CDR3 DNA reads TGCGCCAGCAGCTTGGTGGCATCGGGAGAGACCCAGTACTTC.

This clonotype was seen at least ten times. V is TRBV7-2 and J is TRBJ2-1, with TRBD2 identical over 9 bases. Trimming removed 0 bases from V and 0 bases from J; junction bases left unmatched: 3. CDR3 length: 17 amino acids. Germline loops: CDR1 SGHTA, CDR2 FQGNSA. For the CDR3, the DNA is TGTGCCAGCAGCTTAGCGAGCGGGAGGAGCTCCTACAATGAGCAGTTCTTC. Translation gives CASSLASGRSSYNEQFF. Together with reference TRBV7-2 and TRBJ2-1, the CDR3 gives the full variable domain: GAGVSQSPSNKVTEKGKDVELRCDPISGHTALYWYRQSLGQGLEFLIYFQGNSAPDKSGLPSDRFSAERTGGSVSTLTIQRTQQEDSAVYLCASSLASGRSSYNEQFFGPGTRLTVL.

As regards this clonotype: Just one base apart from a much larger clone, this may be a read error. The missing conserved phenylalanine or tryptophan at the end of this CDR3 makes a read error likely. The CDR3 loop reads CASSLAGTDSYEQYL. In nucleotides, the CDR3 is TGTGCCAGCAGCTTAGCCGGGACGGACTCCTACGAGCAGTACCTC. The J gene is TRBJ2-7, the V gene TRBV7-9, with D perhaps assigned TRBD1 or TRBD2 (5 bases each). Germline V lookup: CDR1 SEHNR, CDR2 FQNEAQ (reference sequence). Trimming took off 0 bases at V and 0 bases at J, with 9 bases between the two ends. The CDR3 contains 15 residues.

This clonotype was counted only a few times. The CDR3 does not close with the conserved phenylalanine or tryptophan, likely indicating a read error. The gene calls are TRBV7-2 and TRBJ1-1, with D perhaps matching TRBD1 (6 bases). Between the trimmed V and J ends, which lost 4 bases and 0 bases, there was a span of 12 bases. This CDR3 has 15 residues. The V gene's germline CDR1 is SGHTA and CDR2 FQGNSA. For the CDR3, the DNA is TGTGCCAGCAGCTCCGGGACAACCCTGAACACTGAAGCTTTCCTT. It specifies CASSSGTTLNTEAFL.

This clonotype has ten or more counts. This rearrangement joins TRBV5-5 to TRBJ2-3; 11 positions match TRBD2. Germline assignment: CDR1 SGHKS and CDR2 YYEKEE (reference sequence). The CDR3 runs to 16 residues. The ends lost 4 bases at V and 0 bases at J; junction bases unmatched: 4. CDR3 residues: CASSAGTSGSTDTQYF. The CDR3 DNA is TGTGCCAGCAGCGCTGGGACTAGCGGAAGCACAGATACGCAGTATTTT.

There are many counts of this clonotype. J is TRBJ1-5 and V is TRBV28; possibly TRBD1 for D (5 bases). The CDR3 length is 16 residues. Germline V gene sequence: CDR1 MDHEN, CDR2 SYDVKM. Trimming removed 2 bases at V and 2 bases at J, with 13 bases between. CDR3 in DNA: TGTGCCAGCAGTTTACCAGGCAGAGGGGGCAATCAGCCCCAGCATTTT. Translation gives CASSLPGRGGNQPQHF.

This clonotype has a handful of counts. The chain combines TRBV30 with TRBJ1-1; D uncertain. The CDR3 covers 13 residues. V dropped 2 bases and J dropped 4 bases, with 11 bases sitting between them. Germline V gene data show CDR1 as GTSNPN and CDR2 as SVGIG (reference sequence). The CDR3 sequence is CAWSFNRGTEAFF. The CDR3 region has the DNA TGTGCCTGGAGTTTCAATCGGGGCACTGAAGCTTTCTTT. Full variable domain (remainder filled in from reference TRBV30 and TRBJ1-1): SQTIHQWPATLVQPVGSPLSLECTVEGTSNPNLYWYRQAAGRGLQLLFYSVGIGQISSEVPQNLSASRPQDRQFILSSKKLLLSDSGFYLCAWSFNRGTEAFFGQGTRLTVV.

In its sample, this clonotype was seen a few times. The rearrangement uses TRBV6-4 and TRBJ2-1; 11 bases are a match to TRBD2. The CDR3 length is 17 residues. Germline trimming cut 6 bases from V and 10 bases from J; bases unmatched to any gene: 17. The germline V gene encodes CDR1 MRHNA and CDR2 SNTAGT. CDR3 protein: CASSETPGLADPREQFF. CDR3 sequence (DNA): TGTGCCAGCAGCGAAACACCGGGACTAGCGGATCCTAGGGAGCAGTTCTTC.

The table lists this clonotype with many counts. This chain connects TRBV6-1 to TRBJ2-7; D is ambiguous. The CDR3 runs 13 residues. Germline CDR1 MNHNS, CDR2 SASEGT. Trimming left V 7 bases short and J 3 bases short, with 13 bases between. CDR3 in DNA: TGTGCCAGCAAGCCCGGGCCTCGCTACGAGCAGTACTTC. It translates to CASKPGPRYEQYF.

This clonotype was counted at least ten times. An end of the junction does not agree with germline; a read error may underlie this. The V and J genes are TRBV7-7 and TRBJ1-1; D is perhaps TRBD1 (5 bases). The CDR3 sequence is 16 residues long. The germline V gene encodes CDR1 SSHAT and CDR2 FNYEAQ (reference sequence). CDR3 in amino acids: CASSQSRGRLNTEAFF. The CDR3 DNA follows: TGTGCTAGCAGCCAATCGAGGGGACGACTAAACACTGAAGCTTTCTTT.

The table lists this clonotype with many counts. The CDR3 loop is CASSQEYQETQYF. The CDR3 coding sequence is TGTGCCAGCAGTCAGGAATACCAAGAGACCCAGTACTTC. The chain carries TRBV11-2 and TRBJ2-5; D gene ambiguous. V shed 6 bases and J shed 0 bases, with 8 bases lying between them. This CDR3 is built from 13 residues. Germline-derived CDR1 and CDR2 are SGHAT and FQNNGV.

This chain uses TRBV5-1 with TRBJ2-1; TRBD2 matches at 9 bases. This CDR3 region has 14 residues. Germline assignment: CDR1 SGHRS and CDR2 YFSETQ. J lost 6 bases, V lost 5 bases, and 6 bases had no gene match. The CDR3 loop reads CASRGLAGFNEQFF. The CDR3, as DNA: TGCGCCAGCAGAGGGCTAGCGGGGTTCAATGAGCAGTTCTTC.

This clonotype came up many times. This chain joins TRBV5-1 and TRBJ2-5, with a possible D match to TRBD2 (5 bases). This CDR3 contains 15 residues. Germline values: CDR1 SGHRS, CDR2 YFSETQ. V was trimmed by 1 base and J by 8 bases, leaving 18 bases between them. The CDR3 here is CASSLWRKLRETQYF. The CDR3 nucleotides read TGCGCCAGCAGCTTGTGGAGAAAATTACGGGAAACCCAGTACTTC.

This clonotype has at least ten counts. The chain links TRBV5-1 to TRBJ2-3, with D unresolved. CDR3 length: 18 amino acids. Trimming stripped 1 base from V and 0 bases from J, with 18 bases between. Germline assignment: CDR1 SGHRS and CDR2 YFSETQ. The CDR3 nucleotides read TGCGCCAGCAGCTTGACCCACCGGCGGATACTTAGCACAGATACGCAGTATTTT. Translated, it gives CASSLTHRRILSTDTQYF.

This chain connects TRBV13 to TRBJ1-6; 8 bases agree with TRBD1. V gave up 5 bases and J gave up 10 bases; unmatched junction bases: 10. Germline CDR1 and CDR2: PRHDT and FYEKMQ (reference sequence). There are 15 residues in the CDR3. The CDR3 loop reads CASSGSGGARSPLHF. The CDR3 DNA sequence: TGTGCCAGCAGCGGCTCAGGGGGCGCGAGATCACCCCTCCACTTT.

This clonotype was observed at least ten times. The DNA for the CDR3 is TGTGCCAGCAGCTTATCTCTGGGAGGCACTGAAGCTTTCTTT. This sequence encodes CASSLSLGGTEAFF. The chain couples TRBV7-3 to TRBJ1-1; D is undetermined. The V gene lost 2 bases and the J gene lost 4 bases, with 11 bases spanning the gap. This CDR3 spans 14 amino acids. The V gene's germline CDR1 is SGHTA and CDR2 FQGTGA.

The table lists this clonotype with many counts. The chain employs TRBV12-3 or TRBV12-4 and TRBJ2-7; TRBD1 agrees at 9 bases. The CDR3 spans 15 residues. The ends lost 1 base at V and 0 bases at J; junction bases unmatched: 1. DNA of the CDR3: TGTGCCAGCAGTTTAGGGGGACAGGGCTCCTACGAGCAGTACTTC. Its protein is CASSLGGQGSYEQYF.

The CDR3 region has the DNA TGTGCCAGCAGCGTCGCTAGCGGGGAAGAGACCCAGTACTTC. It translates to CASSVASGEETQYF. V and J are TRBV9 and TRBJ2-5; 9 bases match TRBD2. This CDR3 has 14 amino acids. V was pared by 2 bases and J by 3 bases, with 2 bases of the junction left unmatched. Germline CDR1 reads SGDLS; CDR2 reads YYNGEE.

This clonotype was observed many times. The chain carries TRBV6-1 and TRBJ2-7, with TRBD1 matching over 8 bases. The CDR3 has 15 residues. Germline V CDR1 and CDR2: MNHNS, SASEGT. Germline trimming cut 2 bases from V and 5 bases from J; bases unmatched to any gene: 8. CDR3 nucleotides: TGTGCCAGCAGTGAACGCGGGACAGGATTTAACGAGCAGTACTTC. Translating it yields CASSERGTGFNEQYF.

Many counts were recorded for this clonotype. This chain connects TRBV5-1 to TRBJ1-2; D is undetermined. This CDR3 contains 15 residues. The germline V gene encodes CDR1 SGHRS and CDR2 YFSETQ. V was shortened by 5 bases and J by 7 bases, with 21 bases between the two germline ends. The CDR3, as DNA: TGCGCCAGCAGGGAGGCGGTCGCTCAGGAGACTGGCTACACCTTC. Protein: CASREAVAQETGYTF.

The genes are TRBV28 and TRBJ1-2; D is unclear. V was trimmed by 5 bases and J by 9 bases, leaving 13 bases between them. Germline V gene sequence: CDR1 MDHEN, CDR2 SYDVKM. This CDR3 is built from 12 residues. CDR3 coding DNA: TGTGCCAGCAGTAACCTAGGGAAGAGCTACACCTTC. Amino acids: CASSNLGKSYTF.

This clonotype was recorded many times. The V call is TRBV7-9, the J call TRBJ2-7; D uncertain. The CDR3 has 13 amino acids. The V gene lost 2 bases and the J gene lost 3 bases, with 8 bases spanning the gap. Per germline, CDR1 SEHNR and CDR2 FQNEAQ (reference sequence). The CDR3 bases are TGTGCCAGCAGCTTAACGGAGTACTACGAGCAGTACTTC. This translates into CASSLTEYYEQYF.

This clonotype was seen repeatedly, ten times or more. The chain links TRBV20-1 to TRBJ2-7; the D is unclear. The CDR3 is made up of 13 amino acids. The V gene lost 3 bases and the J gene lost 2 bases, with 11 bases spanning the gap. From germline, CDR1 is DFQATT and CDR2 SNEGSKA (reference sequence). This CDR3 is CSASVVWAYEQYF. CDR3 DNA sequence: TGCAGTGCTAGTGTGGTGTGGGCCTACGAGCAGTACTTC.

This clonotype was observed at least ten times. J is TRBJ1-1 and V is TRBV6-2 or TRBV6-3, with a possible D match to TRBD1 (6 bases). The germline V gene encodes CDR1 MNHEY and CDR2 SVGEGT. Trimming cost V 7 bases and J 1 base, with 10 bases left between them. CDR3 length equals 13 residues. The CDR3 loop is CASKQTGNTEAFF. DNA for the CDR3: TGTGCCAGCAAACAGACAGGGAACACTGAAGCTTTCTTT.

This clonotype was seen many times. This rearrangement joins TRBV29-1 to TRBJ1-1; unclear D gene. The V end lost 0 bases, the J end lost 4 bases, and 12 bases lay between the germline ends. The CDR3 contains 14 residues. The germline CDR1 and CDR2 sequences are SQVTM and ANQGSEA. CDR3: CSVEEVGIGTEAFF. CDR3 DNA: TGCAGCGTTGAAGAAGTTGGGATTGGCACTGAAGCTTTCTTT.